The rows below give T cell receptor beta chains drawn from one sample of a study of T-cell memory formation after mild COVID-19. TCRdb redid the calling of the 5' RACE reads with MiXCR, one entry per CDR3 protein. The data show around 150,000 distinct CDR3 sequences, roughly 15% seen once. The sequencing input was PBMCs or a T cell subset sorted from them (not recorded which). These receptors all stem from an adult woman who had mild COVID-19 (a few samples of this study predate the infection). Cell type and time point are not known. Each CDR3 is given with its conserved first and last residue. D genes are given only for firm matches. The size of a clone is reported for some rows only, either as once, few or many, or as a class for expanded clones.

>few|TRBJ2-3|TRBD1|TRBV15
CATSRDNDRVSDTQYF
TGTGCCACCAGCAGAGACAATGACAGGGTCTCAGATACGCAGTATTTT
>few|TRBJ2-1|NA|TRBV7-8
CASSLEGGWRNEQFF
TGTGCCAGCAGCTTAGAGGGCGGATGGAGGAATGAGCAGTTCTTC
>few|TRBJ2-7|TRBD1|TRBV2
CASRGQGPSYEQYF
TGTGCCAGCAGAGGACAGGGACCCTCCTACGAGCAGTACTTC
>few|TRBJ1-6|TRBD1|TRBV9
CASSEQGASSPLHF
TGTGCCAGCAGCGAACAGGGGGCTAGCTCACCCCTCCACTTT
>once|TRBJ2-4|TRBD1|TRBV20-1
CSAIDTRQGGNIQYF
TGCAGTGCTATAGATACGAGACAGGGCGGAAACATTCAGTACTTC
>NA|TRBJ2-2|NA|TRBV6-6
CASSPATGELFF
TGTGCCAGCTCCCCAGCCACCGGGGAGCTGTTTTTT
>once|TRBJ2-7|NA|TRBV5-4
CASSLVGVTYEQYF
TGTGCCAGCAGCTTGGTGGGGGTTACATACGAGCAGTACTTC
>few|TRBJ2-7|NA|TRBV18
CASSPTGLISYEQYF
TGTGCCAGCTCACCCACAGGTCTGATCTCCTACGAGCAGTACTTC
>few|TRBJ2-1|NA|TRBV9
CASSVQMGLYNEQFF
TGTGCCAGCAGCGTCCAAATGGGGCTCTACAATGAGCAGTTCTTC
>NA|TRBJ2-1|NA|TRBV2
CASEGSGEQFF
TGTGCCAGCGAAGGTAGCGGAGAGCAGTTCTTC
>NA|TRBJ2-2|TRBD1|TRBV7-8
CASSSHRGSAGELFF
TGTGCCAGCAGCTCACACAGGGGTTCAGCCGGGGAGCTGTTTTTT
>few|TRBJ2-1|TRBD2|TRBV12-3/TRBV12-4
CASSLAGANEQFF
TGTGCCAGCAGTCTAGCGGGAGCTAATGAGCAGTTCTTC
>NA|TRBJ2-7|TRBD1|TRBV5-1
CASSLARTGPYEQYF
TGCGCCAGCAGCTTGGCCCGGACAGGCCCCTACGAGCAGTACTTC